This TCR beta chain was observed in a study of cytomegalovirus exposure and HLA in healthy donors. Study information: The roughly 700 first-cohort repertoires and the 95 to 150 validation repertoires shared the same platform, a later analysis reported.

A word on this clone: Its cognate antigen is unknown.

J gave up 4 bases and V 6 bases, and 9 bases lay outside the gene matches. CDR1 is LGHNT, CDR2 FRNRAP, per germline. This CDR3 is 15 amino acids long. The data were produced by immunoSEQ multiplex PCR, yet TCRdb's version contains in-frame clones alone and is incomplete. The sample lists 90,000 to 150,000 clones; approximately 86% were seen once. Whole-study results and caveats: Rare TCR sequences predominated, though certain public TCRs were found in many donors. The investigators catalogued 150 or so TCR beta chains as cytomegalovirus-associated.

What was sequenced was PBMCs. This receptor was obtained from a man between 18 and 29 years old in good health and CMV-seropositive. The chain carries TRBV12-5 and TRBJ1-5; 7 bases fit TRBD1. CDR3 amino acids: CASGTRDSSNQPQHF. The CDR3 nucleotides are TGTGCTAGTGGAACCCGGGACAGCAGTAATCAGCCCCAGCATTTT.